This T cell receptor beta chain emerged from a study of blood T cell repertoires in COVID-19. Whole-study context: PBMCs, B-cell-depleted T cells, or T cells provided the cDNA or gDNA that made up the material.

Per the original methods: Amplifying reference gene primers gave estimates of nucleated cell counts. Generated by immunoSEQ multiplex PCR, the TCRdb table keeps only in-frame clones and is missing some. The DNA gave D and trimming, while V, J and clone size come from that table. The sample includes 98,000 or so clones, about 80% of them seen just once. V was shortened by 0 bases and J by 2 bases, with 10 bases between the two germline ends. The CDR3 extends over 15 amino acids. Germline CDR1 and CDR2: SGDLS and YYNGEE. Material: peripheral blood. This receptor was obtained from a woman in her seventies with acute or convalescent COVID-19. The rearrangement joins TRBV9 to TRBJ2-3, with D maybe TRBD2 (6 bases). The CDR3 DNA follows: TGTGCCAGCAGCGTAGGTGGCGGGGACACAGATACGCAGTATTTT. Its translation is CASSVGGGDTDTQYF.